This TCR beta chain was profiled in a study of T cells in narcolepsy. The length of the CDR3 is 13 residues. V lost 6 bases and J 7 bases, leaving 16 bases between the germline ends. CDR1 is MNHEY, CDR2 SVGAGI, per germline. Clones were read by immunoSEQ multiplex PCR, and TCRdb kept only the in-frame ones, dropping some. The sample carries tens of thousands of clones, around 74% recorded once. The V and J genes are TRBV6-5 and TRBJ2-7; tentatively, D is TRBD1 or TRBD2 (5 bases each). This receptor was obtained from a human donor in good health. Material for sequencing was memory (CD45RA-) CD4+ T cells from blood. CDR3 sequence reads: CASSALGGSEQYF. In nucleotides, the CDR3 is TGTGCCAGCAGCGCACTTGGGGGATCGGAGCAGTACTTC.